A single sample gave rise to the 23 T cell receptor beta chains below, sequenced in a study of cytomegalovirus exposure and HLA in healthy donors. Primers included in the PCR were 60 Vbeta and 13 Jbeta primers. Repertoires were generated with immunoSEQ multiplex PCR, while TCRdb's copy carries only in-frame clones and drops some. Of 55,000 to 75,000 clones in the sample, 70% to 75% were seen once. Sequences were obtained from PBMCs. Every receptor here comes from a man aged 25 to 40 in good health and CMV-seropositive.

The chain links TRBV7-2 to TRBJ1-6; TRBD1 agrees at 7 bases. The CDR3 contains 17 residues. J gave up 5 bases and V 1 base, and 8 bases lay outside the gene matches. Germline loops: CDR1 SGHTA, CDR2 FQGNSA. The CDR3 sequence is CASSLETGVRNNSPLHF. The CDR3 nucleotides read TGTGCCAGCAGCTTAGAAACAGGGGTGAGGAATAATTCACCCCTCCACTTT.

The chain employs TRBV19 and TRBJ1-1; 9 nucleotides align to TRBD1. The CDR3 totals 14 residues. V lost 8 bases, J lost 5 bases, and 9 bases stayed unmatched. Germline CDR1 LNHDA, CDR2 SQIVND (reference sequence). CDR3 sequence (DNA): TGTGCCAGTGGAGAGGGGACAGGGAGAACTGAAGCTTTCTTT. Translated: CASGEGTGRTEAFF.

The CDR3 region has the DNA TGCGCCAGCAGCCCCATGGGAGTGGCTGAAGCTTTCTTT. Translating it yields CASSPMGVAEAFF. The rearrangement joins TRBV4-1 to TRBJ1-1; D unclear. Germline assignment: CDR1 MGHRA and CDR2 YSYEKL. V lost 4 bases to trimming and J lost 6 bases, with 12 bases between them. The CDR3 is made up of 13 amino acids.

J is TRBJ2-7 and V is TRBV4-2; 8 positions agree with TRBD1. Germline CDR1 reads LGHNA; CDR2 reads YNFKEQ. The CDR3 consists of 15 residues. J gave up 4 bases and V 2 bases, and 7 bases lay outside the gene matches. The CDR3 sequence is CASSQTGTGDYEQYF. The CDR3 nucleotides are TGTGCCAGCAGCCAAACCGGGACAGGCGATTACGAGCAGTACTTC.

The gene calls are TRBV30 and TRBJ2-5; TRBD2 is a possible D gene (5 bases). V was clipped by 0 bases and J by 7 bases, with 18 bases between them. This CDR3 has 15 amino acids. From germline, CDR1 is GTSNPN and CDR2 SVGIG (reference sequence). CDR3 region: CAWSVIEPKRVTQYF. Written as DNA, the CDR3 is TGTGCCTGGAGTGTAATCGAACCCAAGAGGGTGACCCAGTACTTC.

This clone has only a few counts. V is TRBV4-3 and J is TRBJ2-7; 8 bases align to TRBD2. V trimming: 6 bases; J trimming: 0 bases; junction bases outside the gene matches: 10. The CDR3 consists of 16 residues. The germline V gene encodes CDR1 LGHNA and CDR2 YSLEER. The CDR3 coding sequence is TGCGCCAGCAGAGGACAGCGGGGGTTTTCCTCCTACGAGCAGTACTTC. Residues: CASRGQRGFSSYEQYF.

The chain recombines TRBV27 with TRBJ2-1; TRBD2 is a possible D gene (5 bases). Germline CDR1 reads MNHEY; CDR2 reads SMNVEV (reference sequence). With 5 bases removed from V and 2 bases from J, the gap between germline ends came to 7 bases. This CDR3 region has 13 residues. Here the CDR3 reads CASSRGTYNEQFF. Written as DNA, the CDR3 is TGTGCCAGCAGTCGGGGAACCTACAATGAGCAGTTCTTC.

The genes are TRBV27 and TRBJ2-5; 8 nucleotides match TRBD2. J gave up 5 bases and V 8 bases, and 13 bases lay outside the gene matches. The CDR3 runs 15 residues. Germline V gene lookup returns CDR1 MNHEY and CDR2 SMNVEV (reference sequence). Written as DNA, the CDR3 is TGTGCCAGCCGAAGGTCGGGGGGGCTTGGGGAGACCCAGTACTTC. Residues: CASRRSGGLGETQYF.

The gene calls are TRBV2 and TRBJ1-2; TRBD1 aligns across 8 bases. Per germline, CDR1 SNHLY and CDR2 FYNNEI. Unmatched junction bases numbered 1, after V lost 2 bases and J lost 2 bases. The CDR3 totals 14 residues. In nucleotides, the CDR3 is TGTGCCAGCAGTGAACGGACAGGGAACTATGGCTACACCTTC. It yields the protein CASSERTGNYGYTF.

This sequence joins TRBV27 and TRBJ2-2; 11 bases align to TRBD2. This CDR3 spans 17 amino acids. Trimming at V came to 2 bases and at J to 4 bases, leaving 6 bases not matched to a gene. Looked up from germline, CDR1 is MNHEY and CDR2 is SMNVEV (reference sequence). Here the CDR3 DNA reads TGTGCCAGCAGTTTAATCCCTAGCGGGGGGAGCACCGGGGAGCTGTTTTTT. This encodes CASSLIPSGGSTGELFF.

The chain combines TRBV5-1 with TRBJ2-1; D may be TRBD1 (6 bases). The CDR3 is 17 residues long. The V end was cut by 5 bases, the J end by 8 bases, with 26 bases between. Germline CDR1 is SGHRS and CDR2 is YFSETQ. The DNA for the CDR3 is TGCGCCAGCAGGCCCCGAGGCCCTCTAGGGGGTAAGGATGAGCAGTTCTTC. This gives the protein CASRPRGPLGGKDEQFF.

CDR3 sequence (DNA): TGTGCCAGCTCTTCTTCGATGGGACAGTATCATACTGAAGCTTTCTTT. Residues: CASSSSMGQYHTEAFF. The chain combines TRBV18 with TRBJ1-1, with 7 bases that match TRBD1. Per the germline V gene, CDR1 is KGHSH and CDR2 is LQKENI. The CDR3 has 16 amino acids. After removal of 6 bases from V and 5 bases from J, the junction contained 15 bases not matched to a gene.

The chain has TRBV4-3 and TRBJ2-5; tentatively, D is TRBD2 (6 bases). The CDR3 sequence is 14 residues long. The germline CDR1 and CDR2 sequences are LGHNA and YSLEER. Trimming left V 0 bases short and J 9 bases short, with 14 bases between. This CDR3 is CASSQDTVPGAQYF. The CDR3 coding sequence is TGCGCCAGCAGCCAAGATACCGTCCCGGGGGCCCAGTACTTC.

The chain is built from TRBV27 and TRBJ2-7; D not resolved. Germline CDR1 MNHEY, CDR2 SMNVEV (reference sequence). V was trimmed by 6 bases and J by 5 bases, leaving 11 bases between them. This CDR3 is built from 12 residues. The CDR3 nucleotides read TGTGCCAGCAGGACCCGAGGCGACGAGCAGTACTTC. Its translation is CASRTRGDEQYF.

This chain joins TRBV5-1 and TRBJ1-4; TRBD1 is a possible D gene (5 bases). Germline V gene data show CDR1 as SGHRS and CDR2 as YFSETQ. The CDR3 is made up of 16 amino acids. Trimming stripped 3 bases from V and 0 bases from J, with 12 bases between. CDR3 nucleotides: TGCGCCAGCAGCTGGGGATCGGACACAACTAATGAAAAACTGTTTTTT. Residues: CASSWGSDTTNEKLFF.

This chain joins TRBV4-3 and TRBJ2-7; 8 positions match TRBD1. This CDR3 has 16 amino acids. Germline CDR1 is LGHNA and CDR2 is YSLEER. V was pared by 0 bases and J by 3 bases, with 7 bases of the junction left unmatched. The CDR3 protein is CASSQEPGQGGYEQYF. In DNA form, the CDR3 reads TGCGCCAGCAGCCAAGAACCAGGACAGGGCGGCTACGAGCAGTACTTC.

This clone came up a few times. This chain uses TRBV15 with TRBJ1-3; no clear D. The CDR3 has 14 amino acids. Trimming pared 1 base from V and 2 bases from J, leaving 6 bases between. Germline V CDR1 and CDR2: LNHNV, YYDKDF (reference sequence). The CDR3 protein is CATSRGVTGNTIYF. CDR3 nucleotide sequence: TGTGCCACCAGCAGAGGAGTTACTGGAAACACCATATATTTT.

The chain links TRBV30 to TRBJ1-6; 7 bases fit TRBD1. The CDR3 loop spans 13 amino acids. Germline assignment: CDR1 GTSNPN and CDR2 SVGIG (reference sequence). Unmatched junction bases numbered 0, after V lost 0 bases and J lost 7 bases. CDR3 protein: CAWSVQGNSPLHF. In DNA, the CDR3 is TGTGCCTGGAGTGTACAGGGGAATTCACCCCTCCACTTT.

The chain employs TRBV5-1 and TRBJ2-5; the match to TRBD1 covers 7 bases. The CDR3 consists of 14 residues. V shed 7 bases and J 1 base; nucleotides not matched to a gene: 7. The germline gives CDR1 SGHRS, CDR2 YFSETQ. This CDR3 reads CASDSGTAQETQYF. CDR3 coding DNA: TGCGCCAGCGATTCCGGGACAGCCCAAGAGACCCAGTACTTC. The full variable domain, its missing parts supplied by reference TRBV5-1 and TRBJ2-5, is KAGVTQTPRYLIKTRGQQVTLSCSPISGHRSVSWYQQTPGQGLQFLFEYFSETQRNKGNFPGRFSGRQFSNSRSEMNVSTLELGDSALYLCASDSGTAQETQYFGPGTRLLVL.

This clone showed up just a few times. The V and J genes are TRBV5-1 and TRBJ2-1; the D gene is possibly TRBD2 (7 bases). The CDR3 runs 15 residues. Germline V gene lookup returns CDR1 SGHRS and CDR2 YFSETQ. V was clipped by 2 bases and J by 8 bases, with 17 bases between them. CDR3 in amino acids: CASSLGSTGGHEQFF. CDR3 coding DNA: TGCGCCAGCAGCTTAGGGAGCACCGGGGGGCATGAGCAGTTCTTC.

The chain has TRBV7-2 and TRBJ2-7, with a possible D match to TRBD2 (7 bases). The CDR3 has 14 amino acids. Trimming removed 2 bases from V and 2 bases from J, with 10 bases in between. Germline lookup yields CDR1 SGHTA and CDR2 FQGNSA. DNA of the CDR3: TGTGCCAGCAGCTTAAACGGGGGGCCCTACGAGCAGTACTTC. It specifies CASSLNGGPYEQYF.

The V gene is TRBV19, the J gene TRBJ1-6, with D possibly matching TRBD1 (5 bases). Germline V gene sequence: CDR1 LNHDA, CDR2 SQIVND (reference sequence). V shed 2 bases and J shed 9 bases, with 20 bases lying between them. The CDR3 is 17 residues long. CDR3 sequence reads: CASSIQRTLYGGSPLHF. CDR3 nucleotides: TGTGCCAGTAGTATACAAAGGACACTCTACGGCGGTTCACCCCTCCACTTT.

This rearrangement joins TRBV4-3 to TRBJ2-7, with D unclear. The DNA end is a closer match to TRBJ2-5, so the J assignment may be wrong. This CDR3 is 15 amino acids long. Germline V gene data show CDR1 as LGHNA and CDR2 as YSLEER. The CDR3 spells CASSLGLGMGETQYF. The CDR3 DNA reads as TGCGCCAGCAGCCTCGGGTTGGGAATGGGAGAGACCCAGTACTTC.